The 16 T cell receptor beta chains given below trace back to one sample, sequenced in a study of PD-1 blockade in classical Hodgkin lymphoma. Following autologous stem cell transplantation, relapse occurred in every patient, and exposure to brentuximab vedotin varied. Assay: immunoSEQ multiplex PCR; the TCRdb copy retains only in-frame clones and omits some. Of approximately 90,000 clones listed, 85% to 95% were seen once; the top ten hold approximately 2.6%. The source material was peripheral blood mononuclear cells (PBMCs), sampled before the second cycle of nivolumab. The receptor source for this set is a human donor with classical Hodgkin lymphoma.

This clone was seen at least ten times. V usage is TRBV10-2 and J usage is TRBJ2-7; D may be TRBD1 (5 bases). The CDR3 covers 15 residues. Germline values: CDR1 WSHSY, CDR2 SAAADI. V lost 2 bases to trimming and J lost 7 bases, with 18 bases between them. This chain's CDR3 is CASSEGSGWLGEQYF. CDR3 bases: TGCGCCAGCAGTGAGGGGTCAGGGTGGTTGGGGGAGCAGTACTTC.

This clone was detected only a few times. In DNA form, the CDR3 reads TGCAGCGTTGAAAAAGGAGGGACAGTAAACACTGAAGCTTTCTTT. Its translation is CSVEKGGTVNTEAFF. The rearrangement uses TRBV29-1 and TRBJ1-1; 7 nucleotides match TRBD1. The V and J ends lost 2 bases and 2 bases, in that order; junction bases with no gene match: 8. Germline CDR1 and CDR2: SQVTM and ANQGSEA. This CDR3 is built from 15 residues.

This chain uses TRBV6-1 with TRBJ1-2, with D unclear. V lost 5 bases to trimming and J lost 5 bases, with 18 bases between them. CDR3 length equals 15 residues. The germline V gene has CDR1 MNHNS and CDR2 SASEGT. CDR3 protein: CASSPRGLSGYGYTF. In DNA, the CDR3 is TGTGCCAGCAGTCCCCGCGGCTTATCGGGATATGGCTACACCTTC.

The V gene is TRBV29-1, the J gene TRBJ1-2; D is undetermined. This CDR3 region has 13 residues. Trimming pared 8 bases from V and 7 bases from J, leaving 20 bases between. CDR1 SQVTM and CDR2 ANQGSEA come from the germline V gene. CDR3 loop: CSFSRDPKGGYTF. The CDR3 DNA reads TGCAGCTTTAGTCGGGATCCGAAGGGTGGCTACACCTTC.

The chain has TRBV5-5 and TRBJ1-5; unclear D gene. Germline loops: CDR1 SGHKS, CDR2 YYEKEE (reference sequence). The germline V and J ends were trimmed by 0 bases and 7 bases, with 14 bases remaining between them. The CDR3 length is 15 residues. The CDR3 loop reads CASSLGGWAGQPQHF. The CDR3 DNA reads TGTGCCAGCAGCTTGGGGGGATGGGCTGGCCAGCCCCAGCATTTT.

The chain links TRBV7-9 to TRBJ2-1, with 7 bases lining up with TRBD2. V dropped 2 bases and J dropped 8; count of bases not matched to a gene: 15. The CDR3 length is 17 residues. Germline assignment: CDR1 SEHNR and CDR2 FQNEAQ (reference sequence). CDR3 bases: TGTGCCAGCAGCTTACCCAAGACTAGCAGCCCCATGCATGAGCAGTTCTTC. Protein sequence: CASSLPKTSSPMHEQFF.

The V call is TRBV30, the J call TRBJ1-5; D perhaps matches TRBD1 (5 bases). Between the trimmed V and J ends, which lost 0 bases and 7 bases, there was a span of 13 bases. CDR3 size: 14 residues. Germline lookup yields CDR1 GTSNPN and CDR2 SVGIG (reference sequence). DNA for the CDR3: TGTGCCTGGAGTGTGGGGGGGAAGGGCCAGCCCCAGCATTTT. Protein sequence: CAWSVGGKGQPQHF.

The chain couples TRBV27 to TRBJ1-1; TRBD1 might be the D (5 bases). Germline loops: CDR1 MNHEY, CDR2 SMNVEV (reference sequence). V was shortened by 3 bases and J by 3 bases, with 8 bases between the two germline ends. The CDR3 totals 13 residues. CDR3 loop: CASSFREDTEAFF. The CDR3 nucleotides read TGTGCCAGCAGTTTCAGGGAGGACACTGAAGCTTTCTTT.

The CDR3 DNA sequence: TGTGCCAGCAGCTCATTCCGGACTAGCGGACCCTACGAGCAGTACTTC. Protein sequence: CASSSFRTSGPYEQYF. The chain has TRBV5-6 and TRBJ2-7, with TRBD2 matching 10 bases. The CDR3 is made up of 16 amino acids. Germline CDR1 SGHDT, CDR2 YYEEEE. V was clipped by 3 bases and J by 2 bases; unmatched bases: 8.

This clone was counted many times. The V call is TRBV7-9, the J call TRBJ1-2, with D perhaps TRBD1 (5 bases). Germline V CDR1 and CDR2: SEHNR, FQNEAQ (reference sequence). The CDR3 is made up of 14 amino acids. V was pared by 0 bases and J by 8 bases, with 13 bases between. The CDR3 sequence: CASSLAEGSPGYTF. CDR3 in DNA: TGTGCCAGCAGCTTAGCGGAGGGGTCTCCCGGCTACACCTTC.

V is TRBV28 and J is TRBJ1-2; unclear D gene. The V gene's germline CDR1 is MDHEN and CDR2 SYDVKM. V gave up 1 base and J gave up 4 bases, with 10 bases separating them. This CDR3 is built from 14 residues. The CDR3 loop is CASSLLGSFYGYTF. The CDR3 nucleotides are TGTGCCAGCAGTTTATTGGGCAGCTTCTATGGCTACACCTTC.

This clone occurred a few times. This rearrangement joins TRBV11-2 to TRBJ2-7, with D possibly matching TRBD1 (6 bases). CDR1 is SGHAT, CDR2 FQNNGV, per germline. The V gene lost 3 bases and the J gene lost 7 bases, with 10 bases spanning the gap. The CDR3 length is 12 residues. The CDR3 protein is CASSLDSPEQYF. The CDR3 DNA follows: TGTGCCAGCAGCTTGGACAGCCCAGAGCAGTACTTC.

The genes are TRBV20-1 and TRBJ1-2; D is unclear. Looked up from germline, CDR1 is DFQATT and CDR2 is SNEGSKA (reference sequence). The CDR3 extends over 9 amino acids. Trimming took 7 bases from V and 8 from J, leaving 8 bases between them. CDR3 sequence (DNA): TGCAGTGGAACAAGGGGCTACACCTTC. Encoded protein: CSGTRGYTF.

Here the CDR3 reads CASSQTEQPQHF. DNA for the CDR3: TGTGCCAGCAGCCAGACAGAACAGCCCCAGCATTTT. V and J are TRBV7-9 and TRBJ1-5, with D maybe TRBD1 (5 bases). Germline V gene data show CDR1 as SEHNR and CDR2 as FQNEAQ (reference sequence). Trimming shortened V by 5 bases and J by 7 bases, and 9 bases separated the two germline ends. CDR3 length equals 12 residues.

The chain recombines TRBV7-9 with TRBJ1-1; D not certain. Trimming shortened V by 6 bases and J by 0 bases, and 11 bases separated the two germline ends. Per the germline V gene, CDR1 is SEHNR and CDR2 is FQNEAQ (reference sequence). This CDR3 has 14 amino acids. CDR3 DNA: TGTGCCAGCAGTCCTCGGGGAATGAACACTGAAGCTTTCTTT. Residues: CASSPRGMNTEAFF.

J is TRBJ1-1 and V is TRBV19, with D possibly matching TRBD1 (6 bases). Per the germline V gene, CDR1 is LNHDA and CDR2 is SQIVND (reference sequence). V lost 6 bases and J 1 base, leaving 9 bases between the germline ends. The CDR3 is made up of 13 amino acids. CDR3 protein: CASSGQKNTEAFF. For the CDR3, the DNA is TGTGCCAGTAGCGGACAGAAGAACACTGAAGCTTTCTTT.